These 5 T cell receptor beta chains share one sample of origin, sequenced in a study of tumor-infiltrating lymphocytes in oesophageal squamous cell carcinoma. TCRdb re-derived calls from the PCR reads in MiXCR, one entry per CDR3 protein. Among roughly 20,000 distinct CDR3 sequences listed, more than 30% were seen once. The sample was esophageal tumor tissue. Every receptor here comes from a male donor with esophageal squamous cell carcinoma.

Sample share makes this clonotype medium-sized. This chain links TRBV7-2 with TRBJ2-7, with no clear D. CDR1 is SGHTA, CDR2 FQGNSA, per germline. V was trimmed by 1 base and J by 3 bases, leaving 10 bases between them. The CDR3 runs 14 residues. For the CDR3, the DNA is TGTGCCAGCAGCTTAGATTTGGCTTTCTACGAGCAGTACTTC. It is translated as CASSLDLAFYEQYF.

The rearrangement uses TRBV7-2 and TRBJ2-3; 9 bases fit TRBD2. Germline CDR1 is SGHTA and CDR2 is FQGNSA. The length of the CDR3 is 15 residues. With V trimmed by 2 bases and J by 4 bases, 4 bases remained unmatched. In DNA, the CDR3 is TGTGCCAGCAGCTTACGAGCGGGGGGTTCAGATACGCAGTATTTT. This codes for CASSLRAGGSDTQYF.

The chain couples TRBV6-6 to TRBJ2-6; no definite D call. The assigned J gene may be wrong: the sequence end matches TRBJ2-7 better. The CDR3 spans 13 residues. Germline V CDR1 and CDR2: MNHNY, SVGAGI (reference sequence). CDR3 protein: CASSYRSSHEQYF. The DNA for the CDR3 is TGTGCCAGCAGTTATCGTAGTAGCCACGAGCAGTACTTC.

V and J are TRBV28 and TRBJ2-7; D is possibly TRBD1 (5 bases). This CDR3 has 13 residues. Between the trimmed V and J ends, which lost 7 bases and 8 bases, there was a span of 18 bases. Germline CDR1 MDHEN, CDR2 SYDVKM. The CDR3 protein is CASTRGAYRQQYF. Here the CDR3 DNA reads TGTGCCAGCACACGTGGGGCTTACCGACAGCAGTACTTC. Together with reference TRBV28 and TRBJ2-7, the CDR3 gives the full variable domain: DVKVTQSSRYLVKRTGEKVFLECVQDMDHENMFWYRQDPGLGLRLIYFSYDVKMKEKGDIPEGYSVSREKKERFSLILESASTNQTSMYLCASTRGAYRQQYFGPGTRLTVT.

This chain joins TRBV12-3 or TRBV12-4 and TRBJ2-3; tentatively, D is TRBD2 (6 bases). This CDR3 spans 12 amino acids. With 6 bases removed from V and 4 bases from J, the gap between germline ends came to 8 bases. CDR3: CASSRLADTQYF. As DNA, the CDR3 is TGTGCCAGCAGCCGACTAGCAGATACGCAGTATTTT.